These T cell receptor beta chains were read from a single sample in a study of identical twins. One entry per CDR3 protein results from TCRdb running MiXCR on the 5' RACE reads. The table lists about 190,000 distinct CDR3 sequences, around 15% of them singletons. This same sample was also part of a study on T cells expressing NK-cell markers.

Material for sequencing was CD8+ T cells sorted from blood. These receptors were taken from a young woman in good health. CDR3s include the opening cysteine and the closing phenylalanine or tryptophan. Each record gives: clone size, D gene, V gene, J gene, CDR3 protein, CDR3 DNA. The D gene is left open where the match is weak. The size field is filled for only some rows; it gives once, few, many or a size class.

abundance: many
d_gene: -
v_gene: TRBV5-1
j_gene: TRBJ1-1
CDR3aa: CASSWRAGPDTEAFF
CDR3nt: TGCGCCAGCAGCTGGAGGGCCGGACCGGACACTGAAGCTTTCTTT

abundance: -
d_gene: TRBD2
v_gene: TRBV10-3
j_gene: TRBJ2-1
CDR3aa: CAISEVREARDEQFF
CDR3nt: TGTGCCATCAGTGAGGTGCGGGAGGCCCGAGATGAGCAGTTCTTC

abundance: few
d_gene: -
v_gene: TRBV3-1
j_gene: TRBJ2-7
CDR3aa: CASSPYTAGRNYGADEQYF
CDR3nt: TGTGCCAGCAGCCCCTACACCGCCGGGAGAAATTATGGTGCTGACGAGCAGTACTTC

abundance: -
d_gene: TRBD1
v_gene: TRBV9
j_gene: TRBJ2-7
CDR3aa: CASSHRQGIPTYEQYF
CDR3nt: TGTGCCAGCAGCCACCGACAGGGGATCCCGACCTACGAGCAGTACTTC

abundance: -
d_gene: TRBD2
v_gene: TRBV9
j_gene: TRBJ2-2
CDR3aa: CASSFPAASERGYTGELFF
CDR3nt: TGTGCCAGCAGCTTCCCCGCGGCCTCTGAGCGGGGATACACCGGGGAGCTGTTTTTT

abundance: few
d_gene: -
v_gene: TRBV3-1
j_gene: TRBJ2-2
CDR3aa: CASSQVTPGVTGELFF
CDR3nt: TGTGCCAGCAGCCAAGTTACCCCGGGAGTAACCGGGGAGCTGTTTTTT

abundance: few
d_gene: -
v_gene: TRBV5-1
j_gene: TRBJ2-7
CDR3aa: CASSSTGTHEQYF
CDR3nt: TGCGCCAGCAGCTCGACAGGGACTCACGAGCAGTACTTC

abundance: few
d_gene: -
v_gene: TRBV12-3/TRBV12-4
j_gene: TRBJ1-1
CDR3aa: CASSLPGPTEEAFF
CDR3nt: TGTGCCAGCAGTTTACCGGGCCCCACGGAGGAGGCTTTCTTT

abundance: few
d_gene: -
v_gene: TRBV6-5
j_gene: TRBJ1-1
CDR3aa: CASSYSGSPEAFF
CDR3nt: TGTGCCAGCAGTTACTCGGGGAGCCCTGAAGCTTTCTTT

abundance: -
d_gene: -
v_gene: TRBV10-2
j_gene: TRBJ2-1
CDR3aa: CASSDPPLLATAEQFF
CDR3nt: TGCGCCAGCAGTGACCCACCCCTACTAGCAACCGCTGAGCAGTTCTTC

abundance: -
d_gene: TRBD2
v_gene: TRBV4-2
j_gene: TRBJ2-1
CDR3aa: CASSPGLAGAHNEQFF
CDR3nt: TGTGCCAGCAGTCCTGGACTAGCGGGGGCGCACAATGAGCAGTTCTTC

abundance: -
d_gene: -
v_gene: TRBV15
j_gene: TRBJ1-1
CDR3aa: CATSGLSVEAFF
CDR3nt: TGTGCCACCAGTGGACTGTCGGTCGAAGCTTTCTTT

abundance: -
d_gene: -
v_gene: TRBV20-1
j_gene: TRBJ2-5
CDR3aa: CSGMDAGQETQYF
CDR3nt: TGCAGTGGGATGGACGCGGGGCAAGAGACCCAGTACTTC

abundance: few
d_gene: -
v_gene: TRBV6-5
j_gene: TRBJ2-1
CDR3aa: CASTGSGNEQFF
CDR3nt: TGTGCCAGCACGGGCAGCGGGAATGAGCAGTTCTTC

abundance: -
d_gene: TRBD1
v_gene: TRBV20-1
j_gene: TRBJ1-1
CDR3aa: CSASGATGDTEAFF
CDR3nt: TGCAGTGCTAGTGGGGCTACAGGGGACACTGAAGCTTTCTTT

abundance: few
d_gene: TRBD2
v_gene: TRBV29-1
j_gene: TRBJ2-1
CDR3aa: CSVILTELGTSGGLTYNEQFF
CDR3nt: TGCAGCGTTATCCTGACAGAACTTGGGACTAGCGGGGGCCTAACCTACAATGAGCAGTTCTTC

abundance: -
d_gene: -
v_gene: TRBV27
j_gene: TRBJ1-1
CDR3aa: CASSLDGVVGTEAFF
CDR3nt: TGTGCCAGCAGTTTAGATGGGGTCGTTGGCACTGAAGCTTTCTTT

abundance: -
d_gene: -
v_gene: TRBV20-1
j_gene: TRBJ2-7
CDR3aa: CSQFFPLF
CDR3nt: TGCAGCCAATTTTTTCCCTTGTTC

abundance: -
d_gene: -
v_gene: TRBV12-3/TRBV12-4
j_gene: TRBJ2-7
CDR3aa: CASSLRRRPYEQYF
CDR3nt: TGTGCCAGCAGTTTGAGGCGCAGACCCTACGAGCAGTACTTC

abundance: -
d_gene: -
v_gene: TRBV27
j_gene: TRBJ2-7
CDR3aa: CASSPFGRGDEQYF
CDR3nt: TGTGCCAGCAGTCCCTTTGGCCGGGGCGACGAGCAGTACTTC

abundance: few
d_gene: -
v_gene: TRBV7-2
j_gene: TRBJ2-5
CDR3aa: CASSLAGAQETQYF
CDR3nt: TGTGCCAGCAGCTTAGCGGGAGCCCAAGAGACCCAGTACTTC

abundance: few
d_gene: -
v_gene: TRBV12-3/TRBV12-4
j_gene: TRBJ2-1
CDR3aa: CASIPGISSYNEQFF
CDR3nt: TGTGCCAGCATCCCAGGAATCAGCTCCTACAATGAGCAGTTCTTC

abundance: many
d_gene: -
v_gene: TRBV27
j_gene: TRBJ2-7
CDR3aa: CASSFSRLAYYEQYF
CDR3nt: TGTGCCAGCAGTTTTTCACGGCTAGCTTACTACGAGCAGTACTTC

abundance: few
d_gene: TRBD2
v_gene: TRBV12-5
j_gene: TRBJ2-5
CDR3aa: CASGPLPGGIETQYF
CDR3nt: TGTGCTAGTGGTCCCCTCCCGGGGGGGATAGAGACCCAGTACTTC

abundance: -
d_gene: -
v_gene: TRBV29-1
j_gene: TRBJ2-1
CDR3aa: CSVRGINEQFF
CDR3nt: TGCAGCGTCCGTGGGATTAATGAGCAGTTCTTC

abundance: many
d_gene: TRBD1
v_gene: TRBV4-3
j_gene: TRBJ2-3
CDR3aa: CASSHNRDRVKEADTQYF
CDR3nt: TGCGCCAGCAGCCACAACCGGGACAGGGTTAAAGAGGCAGATACGCAGTATTTT

abundance: few
d_gene: -
v_gene: TRBV7-8
j_gene: TRBJ2-3
CDR3aa: CASSARPGDTQYF
CDR3nt: TGTGCCAGCAGCGCCCGACCAGGGGATACGCAGTATTTT

abundance: few
d_gene: -
v_gene: TRBV27
j_gene: TRBJ2-7
CDR3aa: CASSLWRGPSYEQYF
CDR3nt: TGTGCCAGCAGTTTATGGCGCGGACCCTCCTACGAGCAGTACTTC

abundance: few
d_gene: -
v_gene: TRBV29-1
j_gene: TRBJ2-1
CDR3aa: CSVREPNYNEQFF
CDR3nt: TGCAGCGTTCGGGAGCCTAATTACAATGAGCAGTTCTTC

abundance: -
d_gene: -
v_gene: TRBV2
j_gene: TRBJ2-7
CDR3aa: CASSGNFDRSYEQYF
CDR3nt: TGTGCCAGCAGTGGAAATTTCGACAGGTCCTACGAGCAGTACTTC

abundance: few
d_gene: -
v_gene: TRBV6-1
j_gene: TRBJ2-7
CDR3aa: CASSPGRSHEQYF
CDR3nt: TGTGCCAGCAGCCCCGGTAGAAGCCACGAGCAGTACTTC

abundance: few
d_gene: -
v_gene: TRBV2
j_gene: TRBJ1-5
CDR3aa: CASSDGRTAYSNQPQHF
CDR3nt: TGTGCCAGCAGTGATGGTCGTACTGCGTATAGCAATCAGCCCCAGCATTTT

abundance: few
d_gene: -
v_gene: TRBV3-1
j_gene: TRBJ1-2
CDR3aa: CASSQDRPENGYTF
CDR3nt: TGTGCCAGCAGCCAAGATCGCCCAGAGAATGGCTACACCTTC

abundance: many
d_gene: TRBD2
v_gene: TRBV7-9
j_gene: TRBJ2-1
CDR3aa: CASSLAASGNNEQFF
CDR3nt: TGTGCCAGCAGCTTAGCGGCTAGCGGGAACAATGAGCAGTTCTTC

abundance: many
d_gene: -
v_gene: TRBV12-3/TRBV12-4
j_gene: TRBJ2-1
CDR3aa: CASSTPRGHEQFF
CDR3nt: TGTGCCAGCAGTACACCCCGGGGGCATGAGCAGTTCTTC

abundance: few
d_gene: -
v_gene: TRBV6-2/TRBV6-3
j_gene: TRBJ2-7
CDR3aa: CASSSLSPYEQYF
CDR3nt: TGTGCCAGCAGTTCGCTTAGCCCCTACGAGCAGTACTTC

abundance: few
d_gene: -
v_gene: TRBV20-1
j_gene: TRBJ2-7
CDR3aa: CSVSTRVGGLMYEQYF
CDR3nt: TGCAGTGTAAGCACCCGGGTCGGGGGGCTGATGTACGAGCAGTACTTC

abundance: -
d_gene: TRBD2
v_gene: TRBV5-1
j_gene: TRBJ2-1
CDR3aa: CASSFWTSASSSYNEQFF
CDR3nt: TGCGCCAGCAGCTTCTGGACTAGCGCCTCGAGCTCCTACAATGAGCAGTTCTTC

abundance: few
d_gene: -
v_gene: TRBV15
j_gene: TRBJ2-1
CDR3aa: CATSERGGHTRGPYNEQFF
CDR3nt: TGTGCCACCAGCGAACGAGGCGGCCATACTCGGGGACCCTACAATGAGCAGTTCTTC

abundance: -
d_gene: -
v_gene: TRBV5-4
j_gene: TRBJ2-5
CDR3aa: CASSPGLQETQYF
CDR3nt: TGTGCCAGCAGCCCCGGACTGCAAGAGACCCAGTACTTC

abundance: few
d_gene: -
v_gene: TRBV29-1
j_gene: TRBJ2-2
CDR3aa: CSVEEANTGELFF
CDR3nt: TGCAGCGTTGAGGAGGCGAACACCGGGGAGCTGTTTTTT

abundance: -
d_gene: TRBD1
v_gene: TRBV20-1
j_gene: TRBJ2-3
CDR3aa: CSAGGQGISTDTQYF
CDR3nt: TGCAGTGCGGGGGGACAGGGGATATCCACAGATACGCAGTATTTT

abundance: -
d_gene: -
v_gene: TRBV7-8
j_gene: TRBJ2-1
CDR3aa: CASSTTDYNEQFF
CDR3nt: TGTGCCAGCAGCACAACAGATTACAATGAGCAGTTCTTC

abundance: few
d_gene: TRBD1
v_gene: TRBV12-3/TRBV12-4
j_gene: TRBJ1-2
CDR3aa: CASSLDRVDYGYTF
CDR3nt: TGTGCCAGCAGTTTGGACAGGGTCGACTATGGCTACACCTTC

abundance: -
d_gene: TRBD1
v_gene: TRBV25-1
j_gene: TRBJ1-2
CDR3aa: CASSESGQEYMVYTF
CDR3nt: TGTGCCAGCAGTGAATCCGGACAGGAGTATATGGTCTACACCTTC

abundance: many
d_gene: -
v_gene: TRBV20-1
j_gene: TRBJ2-7
CDR3aa: CSAPNDDGARYEQYF
CDR3nt: TGCAGTGCTCCGAACGATGACGGGGCTCGGTACGAGCAGTACTTC

abundance: -
d_gene: -
v_gene: TRBV20-1
j_gene: TRBJ2-7
CDR3aa: CSATGFAPYEQYF
CDR3nt: TGCAGTGCTACGGGGTTTGCTCCCTACGAGCAGTACTTC

abundance: few
d_gene: -
v_gene: TRBV15
j_gene: TRBJ1-5
CDR3aa: CATSWSINQPQHF
CDR3nt: TGTGCCACCAGCTGGAGTATAAATCAGCCCCAGCATTTT

abundance: many
d_gene: TRBD2
v_gene: TRBV6-5
j_gene: TRBJ2-1
CDR3aa: CASSYSGEYNEQFF
CDR3nt: TGTGCCAGCAGCTATAGCGGGGAGTACAATGAGCAGTTCTTC

abundance: -
d_gene: TRBD1
v_gene: TRBV6-1
j_gene: TRBJ2-7
CDR3aa: CARVDRGDNHEQYF
CDR3nt: TGTGCCAGGGTGGACAGGGGGGACAACCACGAGCAGTACTTC

abundance: -
d_gene: TRBD2
v_gene: TRBV12-3/TRBV12-4
j_gene: TRBJ2-3
CDR3aa: CASSLTSGRPTDTQYF
CDR3nt: TGTGCCAGCAGTCTGACTAGCGGGAGGCCCACAGATACGCAGTATTTT

abundance: many
d_gene: -
v_gene: TRBV7-9
j_gene: TRBJ2-1
CDR3aa: CASRPSLGDEQFF
CDR3nt: TGTGCCAGCAGGCCGTCCCTGGGCGATGAGCAGTTCTTC

abundance: -
d_gene: TRBD2
v_gene: TRBV27
j_gene: TRBJ2-7
CDR3aa: CASSFLLAVITYYEQYF
CDR3nt: TGTGCCAGCAGTTTTCTACTAGCGGTTATCACTTACTACGAGCAGTACTTC